Given below is one T cell receptor beta chain in context. Its antigen is not identified. TCRdb keeps only in-frame clones here, not all; method: immunoSEQ multiplex PCR. The table shows 60,000 to 90,000 clones, with approximately 94% occurring only once. The data derive from a study of cytomegalovirus exposure and HLA in healthy donors. Regarding the study as a whole: Clusters of TCRs from the first cohort tended to co-occur in the roughly 120 validation repertoires (as a later analysis found). Across donors, most TCRs were seen rarely, yet some public ones were widespread.

The CDR3 loop spans 17 amino acids. V shed 0 bases and J shed 1 base, with 15 bases lying between them. CDR1 and CDR2 (germline): LGHNA, YNFKEQ. The V gene is TRBV4-2, the J gene TRBJ2-5; D might be TRBD2 (5 bases). The source of this sequence is a woman between 18 and 29 years old in good health and CMV-seronegative. Sample: PBMCs. The CDR3 is CASSQDSSGSGQETQYF. CDR3 nucleotides: TGTGCCAGCAGCCAAGATTCTTCGGGGAGCGGCCAAGAGACCCAGTACTTC.